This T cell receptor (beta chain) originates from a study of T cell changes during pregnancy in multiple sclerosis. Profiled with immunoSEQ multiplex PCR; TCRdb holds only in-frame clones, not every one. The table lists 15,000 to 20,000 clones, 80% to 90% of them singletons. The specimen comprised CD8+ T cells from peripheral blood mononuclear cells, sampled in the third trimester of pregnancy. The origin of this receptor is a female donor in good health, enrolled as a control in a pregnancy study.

CDR3 sequence: CASSARLTVGYEQYF. CDR3 coding DNA: TGTGCCAGCAGTGCACGTTTGACAGTGGGATACGAGCAGTACTTC. The chain has TRBV6-1 and TRBJ2-7, with D perhaps TRBD1 (5 bases). Germline V gene data show CDR1 as MNHNS and CDR2 as SASEGT. V lost 4 bases to trimming and J lost 4 bases, with 17 bases between them. CDR3 size: 15 residues.